A single sample is the source of the 20 T cell receptor beta chains below, sequenced in a study of blood T cell repertoires in COVID-19. Profiling relied on immunoSEQ multiplex PCR, and the TCRdb table lists in-frame clones only, not all of them. The sample lists fewer than 80,000 clones; around three quarters were seen once. The sequenced sample consisted of peripheral blood. These receptors all stem from a human donor in a cohort sampled during active COVID-19.

The chain links TRBV4-1 to TRBJ1-2, with D unclear. The CDR3 is 12 residues long. From germline, CDR1 is MGHRA and CDR2 YSYEKL. The V end lost 6 bases, the J end lost 4 bases, and 9 bases lay between the germline ends. In DNA, the CDR3 is TGCGCCAGCAGGGACTACAGCTATGGCTACACCTTC. The encoded protein is CASRDYSYGYTF.

The chain couples TRBV6-5 to TRBJ1-3, with 8 bases fitting TRBD1. The trim removed 6 bases at V and 11 bases at J, leaving 15 bases unmatched. This CDR3 spans 15 amino acids. The germline CDR1 and CDR2 sequences are MNHEY and SVGAGI. CDR3 residues: CASSLTFGQGSAIYF. CDR3 DNA sequence: TGTGCCAGCAGCCTTACGTTTGGACAGGGCTCCGCCATATATTTT.

Details on this clone: A much bigger clone sits one base away, suggesting this may be a read error. Other DNA sequences in this specimen translate into the identical CDR3. The chain recombines TRBV9 with TRBJ2-1; D not certain. The CDR3 is 13 amino acids. Germline lookup yields CDR1 SGDLS and CDR2 YYNGEE. V lost 3 bases to trimming and J lost 0 bases, with 4 bases between them. The CDR3 protein is CASSDSSYNEQFF. The CDR3 region has the DNA TGTGCCAGCAGCGATAGCTCCTACAATGAGCAGTTCTTC.

The V and J genes are TRBV2 and TRBJ2-5, with D possibly TRBD2 on 6 matching bases. V lost 0 bases and J lost 4, with 12 bases in between. From germline, CDR1 is SNHLY and CDR2 FYNNEI. There are 15 residues in the CDR3. CDR3 DNA: TGTGCCAGCAGTGAAGCCCGGGGGATCTCAGAGACCCAGTACTTC. It codes for CASSEARGISETQYF.

V usage is TRBV27 and J usage is TRBJ2-2, with TRBD1 identical over 9 bases. This CDR3 region has 14 residues. Germline-derived CDR1 and CDR2 are MNHEY and SMNVEV (reference sequence). The V gene end was trimmed by 11 bases and the J gene end by 4 bases; junction bases not matched to a gene: 8. The DNA of the CDR3 is TGTGCCGTAAAAGGACAGGGGTCCACCGGGGAGCTGTTTTTT. It yields the protein CAVKGQGSTGELFF.

As concerns this clone: In the same sample, other DNA sequences code for this CDR3. The V gene is TRBV28, the J gene TRBJ2-5, with 9 bases lining up with TRBD1. Germline CDR1 is MDHEN and CDR2 is SYDVKM. The J segment lost 2 bases and the V segment lost 2 bases, leaving 3 bases of the junction unmatched. CDR3 length: 15 residues. The CDR3 coding sequence is TGTGCCAGCAGTTTACTGACAGGGGGACAAGAGACCCAGTACTTC. Translating it yields CASSLLTGGQETQYF.

The rearrangement uses TRBV19 and TRBJ2-6; 8 bases agree with TRBD1. V gave up 3 bases and J gave up 4 bases; unmatched junction bases: 5. Germline V CDR1 and CDR2: LNHDA, SQIVND (reference sequence). The CDR3 length is 16 residues. Here the CDR3 DNA reads TGTGCCAGTAGTATCGTGACAGGGGCCGGGGCCAACGTCCTGACTTTC. This codes for CASSIVTGAGANVLTF.

This clone was seen a handful of times. One junction end does not reproduce the germline sequence, and a read error may be involved. The same CDR3 can be traced to other DNA sequences in this sample. The chain's CDR3 is CASSEGGGGSNQPQHF. The CDR3 bases are TGTGCCAGCAGCGAAGGGGGAGGAGGTAGCAATCAGCCCCAGCATTTT. The chain uses TRBV6-1 and TRBJ1-5, with D maybe TRBD1 (6 bases). This CDR3 region has 16 residues. Looked up from germline, CDR1 is MNHNS and CDR2 is SASEGT.

The chain joins TRBV24-1 to TRBJ2-1, with TRBD2 identical over 8 bases. The CDR3 is 14 residues long. Germline CDR1 KGHDR, CDR2 SFDVKD. V was pared by 5 bases and J by 1 base, with 0 bases of the junction left unmatched. CDR3 in amino acids: CATSAGGSYNEQFF. CDR3 DNA: TGTGCCACCAGTGCGGGGGGGTCCTACAATGAGCAGTTCTTC.

V is TRBV12-3 or TRBV12-4 and J is TRBJ2-5; 7 nucleotides match TRBD1. V shed 6 bases, J shed 3 bases, and the junction held 4 bases outside the gene matches. CDR3 size: 13 residues. CDR3 residues: CASSPTGEETQYF. CDR3 DNA sequence: TGTGCCAGCAGCCCCACAGGGGAAGAGACCCAGTACTTC.

The chain links TRBV19 to TRBJ2-1; 12 bases are shared with TRBD2. The V segment lost 5 bases and the J segment 4 bases; nucleotides outside the gene matches: 6. The CDR3 totals 16 residues. The germline V gene encodes CDR1 LNHDA and CDR2 SQIVND (reference sequence). CDR3 sequence: CASSPLAGGQYNEQFF. The CDR3 DNA follows: TGTGCCAGTAGTCCCCTAGCGGGGGGGCAGTACAATGAGCAGTTCTTC.

This chain uses TRBV30 with TRBJ1-5, with D hard to call. The CDR3 runs to 13 residues. Germline CDR1 GTSNPN, CDR2 SVGIG (reference sequence). The V end lost 1 base, the J end lost 6 bases, and 10 bases lay between the germline ends. CDR3 DNA: TGTGCCTGGAGTGATCAGGATGGTCAGCCCCAGCATTTT. Translated: CAWSDQDGQPQHF.

The count of this clone is one. The chain carries TRBV28 and TRBJ2-7; 8 bases are a match to TRBD1. The junction had 12 bases not matched to a gene; V was cut back by 4 bases and J by 7 bases. This CDR3 is built from 15 residues. Germline V gene sequence: CDR1 MDHEN, CDR2 SYDVKM. CDR3 in amino acids: CASSSLGQGAREQYF. The CDR3 nucleotides read TGTGCCAGCAGTTCTCTTGGGCAGGGGGCGCGGGAGCAGTACTTC.

The chain combines TRBV7-7 with TRBJ2-2; maybe TRBD1 (6 bases). The CDR3 length is 16 residues. V was shortened by 5 bases and J by 1 base, with 14 bases between the two germline ends. Germline V gene data show CDR1 as SSHAT and CDR2 as FNYEAQ (reference sequence). The CDR3: CASSRTGTMNTGELFF. The CDR3 region has the DNA TGTGCCAGCAGCCGGACCGGGACAATGAACACCGGGGAGCTGTTTTTT.

This chain uses TRBV9 with TRBJ2-1, with unresolved D. CDR3 size: 13 residues. Germline V CDR1 and CDR2: SGDLS, YYNGEE. V was shortened by 0 bases and J by 5 bases, with 6 bases between the two germline ends. DNA for the CDR3: TGTGCCAGCAGCGTAGCTGACAACAATGAGCAGTTCTTC. Translation: CASSVADNNEQFF.

The chain carries TRBV30 and TRBJ1-1; D perhaps matches TRBD1 (5 bases). Looked up from germline, CDR1 is GTSNPN and CDR2 is SVGIG (reference sequence). Trimming pared 3 bases from V and 4 bases from J, leaving 15 bases between. The CDR3 is 14 residues long. CDR3 nucleotide sequence: TGTGCCTGGAGGCAGGATGGGGGAGGCACTGAAGCTTTCTTT. Protein: CAWRQDGGGTEAFF.

The chain uses TRBV3-1 (or the pseudogene TRBV3-2) and TRBJ2-7; TRBD1 aligns across 9 bases. J lost 6 bases, V lost 4 bases, and 16 bases had no gene match. The CDR3 has 17 amino acids. Germline V gives CDR1 LGHDT, CDR2 YNNKEL (reference sequence). CDR3 nucleotides: TGTGCCAGCAGCCCACGAAAATCCGGGACAGGGACTGGCGAGCAGTACTTC. As protein: CASSPRKSGTGTGEQYF.

The chain couples TRBV29-1 to TRBJ2-3; TRBD2 matches 10 bases. Germline values: CDR1 SQVTM, CDR2 ANQGSEA. The CDR3 consists of 13 residues. J was trimmed by 5 bases and V by 6 bases; bases with no gene match: 5. The CDR3 DNA is TGCAGCGTGAGAGCGGGGGGGGTAGATACGCAGTATTTT. It encodes CSVRAGGVDTQYF.

CDR3 sequence reads: CASSQGLNTEAFF. CDR3 nucleotides: TGTGCCAGCAGCCAGGGACTAAACACTGAAGCTTTCTTT. This chain links TRBV5-8 with TRBJ1-1, with D possibly matching TRBD1 (5 bases). Germline CDR1 SGHTS, CDR2 YDEGEE. The CDR3 runs to 13 residues. The germline V and J ends were trimmed by 4 bases and 2 bases, with 9 bases remaining between them.

The V call is TRBV15, the J call TRBJ2-5; D is perhaps TRBD2 (5 bases). Germline loops: CDR1 LNHNV, CDR2 YYDKDF (reference sequence). V lost 8 bases and J lost 5, with 21 bases in between. The CDR3 covers 15 residues. CDR3 nucleotide sequence: TGTGCCACCTCCAATTACGGACTGTCGCGGGAGACCCAGTACTTC. Protein: CATSNYGLSRETQYF.